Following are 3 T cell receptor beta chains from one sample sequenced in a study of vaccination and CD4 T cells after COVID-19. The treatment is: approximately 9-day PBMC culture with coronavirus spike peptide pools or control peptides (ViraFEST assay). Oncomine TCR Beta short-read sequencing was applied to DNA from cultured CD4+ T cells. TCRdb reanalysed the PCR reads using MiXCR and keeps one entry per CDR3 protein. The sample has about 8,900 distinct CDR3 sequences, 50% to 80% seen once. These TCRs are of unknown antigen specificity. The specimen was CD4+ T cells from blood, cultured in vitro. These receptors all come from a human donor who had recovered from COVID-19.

CDR3 amino acids: CASSLVGTGGGYTF. In DNA, the CDR3 is TGTGCCAGCAGCTTAGTCGGGACCGGCGGGGGCTACACCTTC. The V call is TRBV7-2, the J call TRBJ1-2; possible D gene TRBD1, 5 bases. V lost 1 base and J 8 bases, leaving 14 bases between the germline ends. The CDR3 spans 14 residues. Germline CDR1 and CDR2: SGHTA and FQGNSA.

Here the CDR3 reads CASRVTGQQDYGYTF. The CDR3 DNA sequence: TGTGCCAGCAGAGTAACGGGACAGCAAGACTATGGCTACACCTTC. The chain joins TRBV2 to TRBJ1-2, with 7 nucleotides matching TRBD1. V lost 6 bases and J lost 3; bases outside the gene matches: 10. The CDR3 has 15 residues. From germline, CDR1 is SNHLY and CDR2 FYNNEI.

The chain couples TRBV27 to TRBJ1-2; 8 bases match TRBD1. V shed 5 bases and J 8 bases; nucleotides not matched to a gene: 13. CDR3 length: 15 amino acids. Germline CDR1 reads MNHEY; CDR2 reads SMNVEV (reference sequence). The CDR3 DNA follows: TGTGCCAGCAGTCCGTACTGGACAGGGCCGGAAGGCTACACCTTC. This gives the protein CASSPYWTGPEGYTF.